The clone carrying this T cell receptor (beta chain) was found a few times. The antigen remains unidentified. Germline V gene sequence: CDR1 SGDLS, CDR2 YYNGEE. The CDR3 is made up of 14 amino acids. V trimming: 4 bases; J trimming: 2 bases; junction bases outside the gene matches: 3. The data are from a study of CD8 T cell repertoires and HIV-1 epitope variants. For the study at large: Each of Twenty-five Gag and Nef epitope peptides stimulated a separate culture. An uncultured baseline aliquot held 1M T cells.

The method was immunoSEQ multiplex PCR; TCRdb's version includes in-frame clones alone and lacks a portion of them. The sample holds about 5,600 clones, 55% to 75% seen once. Study-wide points: About ten TCR beta clonotypes were antigen-specific, 5 to 7 apparently recognizing autologous or escape variants.

This clonotype was obtained from a male donor with HIV. Sequenced sample: cultured CD8+ T cells derived from PBMCs. The chain combines TRBV9 with TRBJ1-1, with 9 bases matching TRBD1. In nucleotides, the CDR3 is TGTGCCAGCAGCTTGACAGGGGGAAACACTGAAGCTTTCTTT. It encodes CASSLTGGNTEAFF.